A selection of T cell receptor beta chains follows, all from one sample in a study of T-cell memory formation after mild COVID-19. TCRdb independently ran MiXCR on the 5' RACE reads; one entry per CDR3 protein. The table includes about 250,000 distinct CDR3 sequences, 15% detected once. The specimen was PBMCs or a T cell subset sorted from them (not recorded which). The receptors were gathered from an adult woman who had mild COVID-19 (a few samples of this study predate the infection). Cell type and time point are not known. CDR3s include the opening cysteine and the closing phenylalanine or tryptophan. A D gene is named only where the DNA matches it firmly. For some rows the clone size is stated as once, few or many, or as a class when expanded; others skip it.

CDR3 | DNA | J | D | size | V
CASSTGTGLYGYTF | TGCGCCAGCAGCACCGGGACAGGGCTCTATGGCTACACCTTC | TRBJ1-2 | TRBD1 | . | TRBV5-1
CASSPTADQPQHF | TGTGCCAGCAGCCCGACAGCCGATCAGCCCCAGCATTTT | TRBJ1-5 | . | few | TRBV7-3
CASSPRQSNYGYTF | TGTGCCAGCTCACCCAGGCAGTCGAACTATGGCTACACCTTC | TRBJ1-2 | . | . | TRBV18
CASSLGLARNTGELFF | TGTGCCAGCAGTCTGGGACTAGCGAGGAACACCGGGGAGCTGTTTTTT | TRBJ2-2 | TRBD2 | few | TRBV2
CASSDRGQGNTIYF | TGTGCCAGCAGCGACAGGGGGCAAGGAAACACCATATATTTT | TRBJ1-3 | TRBD1 | few | TRBV6-6
CASSQDRGRDTEAFF | TGCGCCAGCAGCCAAGATCGAGGGAGAGACACTGAAGCTTTCTTT | TRBJ1-1 | . | . | TRBV4-1
CAISAGGSSPLHF | TGTGCCATCAGTGCAGGCGGTAGTTCACCCCTCCACTTT | TRBJ1-6 | . | few | TRBV10-3
CASSQWENGEQFF | TGTGCCAGCAGCCAATGGGAGAATGGTGAGCAGTTCTTC | TRBJ2-1 | . | few | TRBV14
CSRDGGVGNEQFF | TGCAGTCGGGACGGGGGAGTTGGGAATGAGCAGTTCTTC | TRBJ2-1 | . | . | TRBV20-1
CASRPHEVNTEAFF | TGTGCCAGCAGGCCCCATGAGGTGAACACTGAAGCTTTCTTT | TRBJ1-1 | . | few | TRBV3-1
CASSKGTGPTNYGYTF | TGTGCCAGCAGTAAGGGGACAGGCCCCACTAACTATGGCTACACCTTC | TRBJ1-2 | TRBD1 | few | TRBV6-5
CAWSENYGYTF | TGTGCCTGGAGCGAAAACTATGGCTACACCTTC | TRBJ1-2 | . | few | TRBV30
CASSEPPGGSSSGANVLTF | TGTGCCAGCAGTGAGCCCCCGGGGGGTTCTAGCTCTGGGGCCAACGTCCTGACTTTC | TRBJ2-6 | TRBD2 | . | TRBV2
CASSQDSYEQYF | TGTGCCAGCAGCCAGGACAGCTACGAGCAGTACTTC | TRBJ2-7 | . | many | TRBV12-3/TRBV12-4
CASSPGQGTSIEQFF | TGTGCCAGCAGTCCGGGACAGGGGACTAGCATTGAGCAGTTCTTC | TRBJ2-1 | . | . | TRBV12-3/TRBV12-4
CASSASSVNTEAFF | TGTGCCAGCAGCGCTAGTAGCGTGAACACTGAAGCTTTCTTT | TRBJ1-1 | . | many | TRBV11-2
CSATEANYGYTF | TGCAGTGCTACGGAGGCCAACTATGGCTACACCTTC | TRBJ1-2 | . | . | TRBV20-1
CASSHLTIETQYF | TGTGCCAGCAGCCACCTGACAATTGAGACCCAGTACTTC | TRBJ2-5 | . | . | TRBV14
CATSTSANTEAFF | TGTGCCACCAGCACCAGCGCGAACACTGAAGCTTTCTTT | TRBJ1-1 | . | . | TRBV15
CASTPTLAKNIQYF | TGTGCCAGCACCCCGACCCTAGCCAAAAACATTCAGTACTTC | TRBJ2-4 | . | few | TRBV12-3/TRBV12-4